This T cell receptor beta chain was retrieved from a study of blood T cell repertoires in COVID-19. On the study more broadly: Material from acute and convalescent COVID-19 was sourced from the United States, Italy and Spain. PBMCs, B-cell-depleted T cells, or T cells provided the cDNA or gDNA that made up the material.

Under the authors' procedure: From reference gene primer amplification, estimates of nucleated cell counts were derived. TCRdb's copy holds only in-frame clones and misses some; the assay was immunoSEQ multiplex PCR. That table is the source of V, J and clone size, and D and trimming were worked out from the DNA. Of over 250,000 clones listed, approximately 88% are singletons. This CDR3 is 15 amino acids long. Trimming at V came to 4 bases and at J to 3 bases, leaving 6 bases not matched to a gene. The germline CDR1 and CDR2 sequences are MNHEY and SVGEGT. The rearrangement links TRBV6-2 or TRBV6-3 to TRBJ2-1, with TRBD2 matching 7 bases. The sequence was collected from a man aged 50 to 60 with acute or convalescent COVID-19. The material sequenced was peripheral blood. The CDR3 nucleotides read TGTGCCAGCAGTTTAACTAGCGTGCTCTACAATGAGCAGTTCTTC. Its translation: CASSLTSVLYNEQFF.